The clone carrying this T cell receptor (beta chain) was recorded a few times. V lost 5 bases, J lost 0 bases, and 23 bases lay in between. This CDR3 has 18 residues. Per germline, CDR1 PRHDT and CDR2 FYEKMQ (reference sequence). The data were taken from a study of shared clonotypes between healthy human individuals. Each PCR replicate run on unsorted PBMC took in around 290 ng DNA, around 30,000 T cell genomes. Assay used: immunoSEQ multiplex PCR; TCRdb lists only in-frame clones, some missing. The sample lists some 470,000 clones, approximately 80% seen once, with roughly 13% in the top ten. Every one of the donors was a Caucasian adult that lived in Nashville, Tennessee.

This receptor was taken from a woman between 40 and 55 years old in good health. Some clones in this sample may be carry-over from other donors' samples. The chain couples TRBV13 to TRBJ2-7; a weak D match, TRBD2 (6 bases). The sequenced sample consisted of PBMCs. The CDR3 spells CASSHLWSRGSSSYEQYF. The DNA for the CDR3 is TGTGCCAGCAGCCACTTGTGGTCACGGGGGTCGAGCTCCTACGAGCAGTACTTC. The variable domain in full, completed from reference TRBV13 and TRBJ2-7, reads AAGVIQSPRHLIKEKRETATLKCYPIPRHDTVYWYQQGPGQDPQFLISFYEKMQSDKGSIPDRFSAQQFSDYHSELNMSSLELGDSALYFCASSHLWSRGSSSYEQYFGPGTRLTVT.